The 11 T cell receptor beta chains below come from one sample, sequenced in a study of T cell changes during pregnancy in multiple sclerosis. TCRdb's copy holds only in-frame clones and misses some; the assay was immunoSEQ multiplex PCR. In the table there are tens of thousands of clones, around 91% of which are singletons. This sample comprised CD8+ T cells from peripheral blood mononuclear cells, obtained in the second trimester of pregnancy. These receptors were taken from a female donor with multiple sclerosis, enrolled in a pregnancy study.

This clone was recorded a few times. The rearrangement links TRBV27 to TRBJ2-2; D is uncertain. V was pared by 5 bases and J by 1 base, with 8 bases between. The CDR3 consists of 14 residues. CDR1 is MNHEY and CDR2 is SMNVEV in the germline V gene (reference sequence). Written as DNA, the CDR3 is TGTGCCAGCAGTCAAGACATGAACACCGGGGAGCTGTTTTTT. Its translation is CASSQDMNTGELFF.

This chain joins TRBV13 and TRBJ2-7, with D tentatively TRBD2 (6 bases). V gave up 5 bases and J gave up 3 bases, with 14 bases separating them. Looked up from germline, CDR1 is PRHDT and CDR2 is FYEKMQ (reference sequence). The length of the CDR3 is 14 residues. DNA for the CDR3: TGTGCCAGCAGCCGACGACTAGGGAACTACGAGCAGTACTTC. Translation: CASSRRLGNYEQYF.

The chain couples TRBV11-2 to TRBJ2-7; no firm D call. The CDR3 has 18 residues. CDR1 SGHAT and CDR2 FQNNGV come from the germline V gene. The V end lost 1 base, the J end lost 3 bases, and 22 bases lay between the germline ends. Here the CDR3 reads CASSLGYRKAKTDYEQYF. Written as DNA, the CDR3 is TGTGCCAGCAGCTTAGGTTACCGAAAGGCGAAGACTGACTACGAGCAGTACTTC.

The rearrangement joins TRBV7-6 to TRBJ1-2, with TRBD1 matching over 8 bases. With V trimmed by 5 bases and J by 4 bases, 3 bases remained unmatched. CDR3 length: 13 residues. Germline CDR1 and CDR2: SGHVS and FNYEAQ. The CDR3 DNA follows: TGTGCCAGCAGCCCTGGACAGGGCTATGGCTACACCTTC. This translates into CASSPGQGYGYTF. Filled out from reference TRBV7-6 and TRBJ1-2, the complete variable domain reads GAGVSQSPRYKVTKRGQDVALRCDPISGHVSLYWYRQALGQGPEFLTYFNYEAQQDKSGLPNDRFSAERPEGSISTLTIQRTEQRDSAMYRCASSPGQGYGYTFGSGTRLTVV.

This chain connects TRBV27 to TRBJ2-1; D possibly corresponds to TRBD2 (6 bases). Looked up from germline, CDR1 is MNHEY and CDR2 is SMNVEV (reference sequence). This CDR3 contains 15 residues. V dropped 5 bases and J dropped 0 bases, with 11 bases sitting between them. CDR3: CASSPAGYSYNEQFF. In DNA form, the CDR3 reads TGTGCCAGCAGTCCAGCGGGTTACTCCTACAATGAGCAGTTCTTC.

The chain employs TRBV19 and TRBJ2-2; a possible D gene is TRBD1 (6 bases). This CDR3 is built from 14 residues. Germline V gene data show CDR1 as LNHDA and CDR2 as SQIVND (reference sequence). Trimming cost V 7 bases and J 5 bases, with 14 bases left between them. The CDR3 coding sequence is TGTGCCAGTAAGGCAGGGGCGGAGACCGGGGAGCTGTTTTTT. It is translated as CASKAGAETGELFF.

The chain carries TRBV19 and TRBJ1-1; 7 bases are shared with TRBD1. After removal of 5 bases from V and 1 base from J, the junction contained 7 bases not matched to a gene. The length of the CDR3 is 15 residues. The germline V gene encodes CDR1 LNHDA and CDR2 SQIVND (reference sequence). In DNA form, the CDR3 reads TGTGCCAGTAGTCGGGACAGCTCGGCGAACACTGAAGCTTTCTTT. Protein: CASSRDSSANTEAFF.

V is TRBV2 and J is TRBJ2-4; 11 positions agree with TRBD2. From germline, CDR1 is SNHLY and CDR2 FYNNEI. CDR3 length equals 14 residues. The V gene end was trimmed by 9 bases and the J gene end by 7 bases; junction bases not matched to a gene: 8. The CDR3 region is CASSGRASANIQYF. Written as DNA, the CDR3 is TGTGCCAGTAGCGGGAGGGCCTCGGCGAACATTCAGTACTTC.

The chain joins TRBV6-1 to TRBJ2-1; 7 bases are shared with TRBD1. Germline lookup yields CDR1 MNHNS and CDR2 SASEGT. J gave up 3 bases and V 1 base, and 12 bases lay outside the gene matches. This CDR3 comprises 18 residues. This CDR3 is CASSEDWDRHNLYNEQFF. In DNA, the CDR3 is TGTGCCAGCAGTGAAGACTGGGACAGACACAACCTCTACAATGAGCAGTTCTTC.

The rearrangement joins TRBV14 to TRBJ1-2, with 9 bases aligning to TRBD1. The CDR3 sequence is 15 residues long. The V gene end was trimmed by 1 base and the J gene end by 5 bases; junction bases not matched to a gene: 5. Germline values: CDR1 SGHDN, CDR2 FVKESK. The CDR3 bases are TGTGCCAGCAGCCAAGTTGGGACAGGGATTTATGGCTACACCTTC. Translated: CASSQVGTGIYGYTF.

As DNA, the CDR3 is TGTGCCAGCAGCTTCGGGTTAGCGGGAAGGGGGGAGCTGTTTTTT. This translates into CASSFGLAGRGELFF. The gene calls are TRBV11-3 and TRBJ2-2, with 8 bases aligning to TRBD2. The J segment lost 8 bases and the V segment lost 3 bases, leaving 8 bases of the junction unmatched. CDR1 is SGHNT and CDR2 is YENEEA in the germline V gene. This CDR3 region has 15 residues.